This T cell receptor beta chain emerged from a study of cytomegalovirus exposure and HLA in healthy donors. General study results and limits: Testing in vitro showed three CMV-associated chains specific for CMV antigens. It was assumed in the presence/absence analyses that sequencing depth was roughly uniform across donors.

13 Jbeta primers and 60 Vbeta primers were used for the PCR. The assay was immunoSEQ multiplex PCR, and TCRdb's table has in-frame clones only and misses some. The repertoire holds 200,000 to 250,000 clones, with approximately 82% as singletons. These donors counted as nominally healthy when sampled, but unrecorded immune exposures were likely. With regard to this clone: Its antigen is currently unknown.

The CDR3 covers 16 residues. The junction had 6 bases not matched to a gene; V was cut back by 3 bases and J by 2 bases. Germline lookup yields CDR1 MNHEY and CDR2 SMNVEV (reference sequence). The chain uses TRBV27 and TRBJ2-3, with 9 bases identical to TRBD2. Sequencing was carried out using PBMCs. This receptor was taken from a male donor in good health and CMV-seronegative. The DNA for the CDR3 is TGTGCCAGCAGTTTGGGAGCGGGAGGTTCCACAGATACGCAGTATTTT. Its protein is CASSLGAGGSTDTQYF.